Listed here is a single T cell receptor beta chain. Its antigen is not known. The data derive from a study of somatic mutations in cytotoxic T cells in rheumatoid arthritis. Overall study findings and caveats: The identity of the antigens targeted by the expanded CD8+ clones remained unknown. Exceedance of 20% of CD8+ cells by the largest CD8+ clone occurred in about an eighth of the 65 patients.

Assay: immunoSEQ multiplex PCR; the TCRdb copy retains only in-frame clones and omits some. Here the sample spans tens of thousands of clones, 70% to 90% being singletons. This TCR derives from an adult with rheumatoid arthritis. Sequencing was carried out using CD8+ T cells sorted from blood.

In DNA form, the CDR3 reads TGTGCCAGCAGCACCAGGCTAGGTGCTGGAAACACCATATATTTT. Translation: CASSTRLGAGNTIYF. This rearrangement joins TRBV7-9 to TRBJ1-3; the D is unclear. The CDR3 totals 15 residues. V lost 5 bases, J lost 2 bases, and 13 bases lay in between. Germline values: CDR1 SEHNR, CDR2 FQNEAQ (reference sequence).